This T cell receptor beta chain derives from a study of CD8+CD57+ T cells in acquired aplastic anemia. As for the study in general: Yields of DNA that came from sorted CD4+ and CD8+ cells averaged approximately 3.2 ug. There were roughly 9.8 million reads, on average, for CD4+ cells from healthy donors.

The TCR beta profiling, which covered VDJ combination and CDR3 sequence, was carried out using genomic DNA as the template. From the reads, TCRdb called clonotypes with MiXCR, one entry per CDR3 protein. The table lists over 150,000 distinct CDR3 sequences, approximately 40% of them singletons, with 0.8% to 1.1% in the top ten. This clonotype was picked up many times. Antigen unknown. V shed 0 bases, J shed 4 bases, and the junction held 7 bases outside the gene matches. CDR3 size: 16 residues. Germline assignment: CDR1 SGHDN and CDR2 FVKESK. Study conclusions and caveats: Patients versus controls showed no significant CD8+ Simpson's diversity difference. Overlapping CD8+ CDR3 repertoires of patients and controls contained 25 to 35 shared sequences.

This receptor was identified in a human donor in good health. The chain is built from TRBV14 and TRBJ2-7; the match to TRBD1 covers 9 bases. The specimen sequenced was sorted CD4+, CD8+, or CD8+CD57+ T cells (not recorded which) from PBMCs. CDR3 loop: CASSQDPGQGMYEQYF. Written as DNA, the CDR3 is TGTGCCAGCAGCCAAGATCCCGGACAGGGGATGTACGAGCAGTACTTC. The entire variable domain, with the rest obtained from reference TRBV14 and TRBJ2-7, is as follows: EAGVTQFPSHSVIEKGQTVTLRCDPISGHDNLYWYRRVMGKEIKFLLHFVKESKQDESGMPNNRFLAERTGGTYSTLKVQPAELEDSGVYFCASSQDPGQGMYEQYFGPGTRLTVT.